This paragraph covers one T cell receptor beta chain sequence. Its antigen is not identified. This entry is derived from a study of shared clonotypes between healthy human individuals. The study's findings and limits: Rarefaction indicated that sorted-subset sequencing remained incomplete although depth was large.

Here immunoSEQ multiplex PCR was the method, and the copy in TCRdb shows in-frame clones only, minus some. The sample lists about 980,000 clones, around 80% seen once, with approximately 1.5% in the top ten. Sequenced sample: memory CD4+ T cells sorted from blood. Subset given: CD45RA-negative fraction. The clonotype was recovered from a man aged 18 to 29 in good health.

CDR3 residues: CASSPGPLNEKLFF. The CDR3 nucleotides read TGTGCCAGCAGCCCCGGGCCATTAAACGAAAAACTGTTTTTT. J is TRBJ1-4 and V is TRBV9; no definite D call. CDR1 and CDR2 from the germline V gene are SGDLS and YYNGEE. Deletions cut 4 bases from V and 8 bases from J, with 15 bases between. The CDR3 sequence is 14 residues long.